Presented here are 27 T cell receptor beta chains from one specimen sequenced in a study of CD8+CD57+ T cells in acquired aplastic anemia. CDR3 and TCR beta VDJ profiling relied on genomic DNA as the template. Each CDR3 protein gets one entry after TCRdb re-called the reads with MiXCR. The table has some 140,000 distinct CDR3 sequences, 41% seen once; the top ten hold 8% to 9%. Sequencing was carried out using sorted CD4+, CD8+, or CD8+CD57+ T cells (not recorded which) from PBMCs. The receptors here all came from a human donor in good health, serving as a control.

This clonotype was seen repeatedly, ten times or more. The chain joins TRBV6-1 to TRBJ2-3; TRBD1 agrees at 11 bases. Germline-derived CDR1 and CDR2 are MNHNS and SASEGT. V dropped 4 bases and J dropped 5; count of bases not matched to a gene: 5. This CDR3 has 15 amino acids. CDR3 sequence: CASSAGTGGLDTQYF. CDR3 DNA sequence: TGTGCCAGCAGTGCCGGGACAGGGGGTTTAGATACGCAGTATTTT.

A word on this clonotype: A much larger clone lies one base from this, so it may be a read error. This rearrangement joins TRBV5-1 to TRBJ2-1; D remains unclear. From germline, CDR1 is SGHRS and CDR2 YFSETQ. The CDR3 loop spans 12 amino acids. V was cut by 8 bases and J by 3 bases, with 9 bases left in between. The CDR3, as DNA: TGCGCCAGTAGCCCCATCTACAATGAGCAGTTCTTC. Translation: CASSPIYNEQFF.

Of note for this clonotype: This may stem from a read error, because a much larger clone lies one nucleotide away. J is TRBJ1-1 and V is TRBV4-1, with unresolved D. Germline CDR1 MGHRA, CDR2 YSYEKL. This CDR3 is 15 amino acids long. The V end lost 1 base, the J end lost 1 base, and 10 bases lay between the germline ends. CDR3 coding DNA: TGCGCCAGCAGCCAAGTTGAGCAGGCGAACACTGAAGCTTTCTTT. Its protein is CASSQVEQANTEAFF.

The sample holds many counts of this clonotype. The gene calls are TRBV20-1 and TRBJ1-2; 7 nucleotides line up with TRBD1. This CDR3 is built from 16 residues. Germline V gene sequence: CDR1 DFQATT, CDR2 SNEGSKA (reference sequence). Losses at the gene ends were 0 bases for V and 2 bases for J; bases not matched to a gene: 9. DNA for the CDR3: TGCAGTGCTAGAGACCCTTACAACAGGGGAAACTATGGCTACACCTTC. The encoded protein is CSARDPYNRGNYGYTF.

The chain has TRBV6-1 and TRBJ2-2; possible D gene TRBD2, 5 bases. Germline CDR1 reads MNHNS; CDR2 reads SASEGT. Trimming left V 5 bases short and J 1 base short, with 11 bases between. This CDR3 has 15 residues. The CDR3 reads CASSRSSGNTGELFF. The CDR3 nucleotides read TGTGCCAGCAGTCGATCCAGCGGGAACACCGGGGAGCTGTTTTTT.

On this clonotype itself: The germline gene is not matched at one end of the junction; a read error may be the cause. The J gene is TRBJ1-6, the V gene TRBV11-2, with TRBD1 as a possible D gene (6 bases). This CDR3 comprises 16 residues. Germline V gene sequence: CDR1 SGHAT, CDR2 FQNNGV. The DNA for the CDR3 is TGTGCCAGCAGTTCGAACAGGGACGGGGTCAATTCACCCCCCCACTTT. It specifies CASSSNRDGVNSPPHF.

The chain couples TRBV27 to TRBJ1-6; weak D call: TRBD1 (5 bases). Per germline, CDR1 MNHEY and CDR2 SMNVEV (reference sequence). There are 16 residues in the CDR3. V was trimmed by 2 bases and J by 10 bases, leaving 18 bases between them. The CDR3 DNA sequence: TGTGCCAGCAGTTTAAACGGGGTGGGGCTAGGATCACCCCTCCACTTT. Translated, it gives CASSLNGVGLGSPLHF.

V is TRBV24-1 and J is TRBJ1-5; D may be TRBD1 (5 bases). The CDR3 consists of 13 residues. The V gene lost 4 bases and the J gene lost 7 bases, with 10 bases spanning the gap. CDR1 is KGHDR and CDR2 is SFDVKD in the germline V gene. The CDR3 DNA is TGTGCCACCAGTGAGGAGGGGAGGCAGCCCCAGCATTTT. Translating gives CATSEEGRQPQHF.

The genes are TRBV19 and TRBJ2-2, with D unclear. Germline CDR1 and CDR2: LNHDA and SQIVND (reference sequence). Trimming left V 6 bases short and J 6 bases short, with 17 bases between. This CDR3 region has 15 residues. This CDR3 is CASRGSPHSPGELFF. CDR3 bases: TGTGCCAGTAGAGGCAGTCCCCATTCCCCCGGGGAGCTGTTTTTT.

This clonotype was recorded at least ten times. The chain is built from TRBV6-5 and TRBJ2-5; 7 bases are a match to TRBD1. From germline, CDR1 is MNHEY and CDR2 SVGAGI. V lost 6 bases, J lost 6 bases, and 13 bases stayed unmatched. The CDR3 runs to 15 residues. The CDR3 sequence: CASRATGAVGKTQYF. The CDR3 nucleotides are TGTGCCAGCAGGGCAACAGGGGCAGTAGGAAAGACCCAGTACTTC.

The table lists this clonotype with a count of one. V usage is TRBV24-1 and J usage is TRBJ1-5; 8 bases fit TRBD1. Germline V lookup: CDR1 KGHDR, CDR2 SFDVKD. Losses at the gene ends were 0 bases for V and 6 bases for J; bases not matched to a gene: 9. The CDR3 loop spans 17 amino acids. The CDR3 region has the DNA TGTGCCACCAGTGATTTGCAGTCAGGGGGCGCGGGTCAGCCCCAGCATTTT. The encoded protein is CATSDLQSGGAGQPQHF.

V and J are TRBV9 and TRBJ2-1, with TRBD2 matching 11 bases. This CDR3 has 16 amino acids. V lost 0 bases, J lost 8 bases, and 7 bases stayed unmatched. CDR1 is SGDLS and CDR2 is YYNGEE in the germline V gene. For the CDR3, the DNA is TGTGCCAGCAGCGTAGCTAGCGGGGGGTACAGGGATGAGCAGTTCTTC. It codes for CASSVASGGYRDEQFF.

The chain is built from TRBV3-1 and TRBJ2-5; 13 nucleotides align to TRBD2. Germline V gives CDR1 LGHDT, CDR2 YNNKEL (reference sequence). The CDR3 has 19 residues. The junction had 11 bases not matched to a gene; V was cut back by 3 bases and J by 1 base. The CDR3 spells CASSQPEGLAGLFQETQYF. CDR3 coding DNA: TGTGCCAGCAGCCAGCCCGAGGGACTAGCGGGACTATTCCAAGAGACCCAGTACTTC.

At least ten counts were recorded for this clonotype. This chain connects TRBV5-1 to TRBJ1-6, with 9 nucleotides matching TRBD1. The CDR3 is made up of 16 amino acids. Unmatched junction bases numbered 15, after V lost 4 bases and J lost 13 bases. Germline values: CDR1 SGHRS, CDR2 YFSETQ. In DNA form, the CDR3 reads TGCGCCAGCAGCCACCCCCGGGACAGGGCCCTCTTGCCCCTCCACTTT. It specifies CASSHPRDRALLPLHF. Full variable domain (remainder filled in from reference TRBV5-1 and TRBJ1-6): KAGVTQTPRYLIKTRGQQVTLSCSPISGHRSVSWYQQTPGQGLQFLFEYFSETQRNKGNFPGRFSGRQFSNSRSEMNVSTLELGDSALYLCASSHPRDRALLPLHFGNGTRLTVT.

This clonotype was detected ten times or more. The J gene is TRBJ1-1, the V gene TRBV24-1; tentative D call: TRBD1 (6 bases). The V end lost 7 bases, the J end lost 8 bases, and 16 bases lay between the germline ends. The CDR3 is 13 residues long. Germline loops: CDR1 KGHDR, CDR2 SFDVKD. CDR3 region: CATRGTPGAEAFF. CDR3 coding DNA: TGTGCCACCAGGGGGACACCGGGAGCGGAAGCTTTCTTT.

This clonotype has ten or more counts. The J gene is TRBJ1-6, the V gene TRBV6-1; 7 nucleotides align to TRBD1. The V segment lost 6 bases and the J segment 8 bases; nucleotides outside the gene matches: 10. Germline loops: CDR1 MNHNS, CDR2 SASEGT. The CDR3 runs 15 residues. CDR3 protein: CASRSRQGADSPLHF. Here the CDR3 DNA reads TGTGCCAGCAGATCCAGACAGGGTGCGGATTCACCCCTCCACTTT.

The chain couples TRBV2 to TRBJ1-5, with a possible D match to TRBD1 (5 bases). The CDR3 covers 14 residues. Per germline, CDR1 SNHLY and CDR2 FYNNEI. V was pared by 6 bases and J by 4 bases, with 13 bases between. The CDR3, as DNA: TGTGCCAGCAGGGGTGACAGTGCGAATCAGCCCCAGCATTTT. Protein: CASRGDSANQPQHF.

The CDR3 DNA reads as TGTGCCAGTAGAGTAAAGGCACCCCTCCACTTT. Protein: CASRVKAPLHF. The V and J genes are TRBV19 and TRBJ1-6; unclear D gene. Germline-derived CDR1 and CDR2 are LNHDA and SQIVND (reference sequence). The V end lost 6 bases, the J end lost 11 bases, and 8 bases lay between the germline ends. This CDR3 has 11 amino acids.

The chain is built from TRBV10-3 and TRBJ1-2; TRBD1 might be the D (6 bases). The CDR3 consists of 13 residues. V dropped 3 bases and J dropped 8 bases, with 13 bases sitting between them. Germline CDR1 is ENHRY and CDR2 is SYGVKD. The CDR3 DNA sequence: TGTGCCATCAGTGACAGGGGTTGGTACGGCTACACCTTC. This gives the protein CAISDRGWYGYTF.

V and J are TRBV10-3 and TRBJ2-7; the match to TRBD2 covers 10 bases. Unmatched junction bases numbered 6, after V lost 4 bases and J lost 0 bases. Germline values: CDR1 ENHRY, CDR2 SYGVKD. The CDR3 has 16 residues. CDR3 sequence reads: CAISVTSGQYSYEQYF. CDR3 DNA sequence: TGTGCCATCAGTGTGACTAGCGGGCAATACTCCTACGAGCAGTACTTC.

V and J are TRBV24-1 and TRBJ1-4, with D perhaps matching TRBD1 (6 bases). CDR1 is KGHDR and CDR2 is SFDVKD in the germline V gene. This CDR3 is 15 amino acids long. V lost 7 bases to trimming and J lost 7 bases, with 18 bases between them. DNA for the CDR3: TGTGCCACCAGCAGCTTGGGGGCAGAGAGTGAAAAACTGTTTTTT. This gives the protein CATSSLGAESEKLFF.

The table lists this clonotype with many counts. This chain joins TRBV5-1 and TRBJ2-1; 7 bases agree with TRBD1. The CDR3 length is 14 residues. The V gene's germline CDR1 is SGHRS and CDR2 YFSETQ. Trimming cost V 5 bases and J 4 bases; bases outside gene matches: 6. Written as DNA, the CDR3 is TGCGCCAGCAGACCGGGACAGCCATACAATGAGCAGTTCTTC. Translation gives CASRPGQPYNEQFF.

This clonotype occurred many times. V is TRBV7-2 and J is TRBJ2-1, with 12 positions matching TRBD2. Per the germline V gene, CDR1 is SGHTA and CDR2 is FQGNSA. The CDR3 runs 17 residues. The ends lost 6 bases at V and 2 bases at J; junction bases unmatched: 8. The CDR3 protein is CASSLRGTSGPYNEQFF. DNA of the CDR3: TGTGCCAGCAGTCTTCGGGGGACTAGCGGGCCCTACAATGAGCAGTTCTTC.

This clonotype occurred many times. V gene TRBV20-1 combines with J gene TRBJ2-5; no clear D gene. The CDR3 is made up of 16 amino acids. V was cut by 3 bases and J by 5 bases, with 22 bases left in between. In germline, CDR1 is DFQATT, CDR2 SNEGSKA (reference sequence). CDR3 sequence: CSASAISPRSGETQYF. DNA of the CDR3: TGCAGTGCTAGTGCGATCTCGCCTAGATCTGGGGAGACCCAGTACTTC.

Concerning this clonotype itself: The conserved closing phenylalanine or tryptophan is absent in this CDR3, likely reflecting a read error. The DNA is omitted, as the CDR3 cannot be located on it reliably, and the CDR3 follows TCRdb's listing. This chain links TRBV30 with TRBJ1-6. In germline, CDR1 is GTSNPN, CDR2 SVGIG (reference sequence). The CDR3 sequence runs 9 residues, both termini included. CDR3 in amino acids: CAWSPPPTS.

This clonotype was counted only a few times. This chain joins TRBV30 and TRBJ1-4; D might be TRBD1 (5 bases). The CDR3 length is 15 residues. V was shortened by 3 bases and J by 4 bases, with 15 bases between the two germline ends. Germline CDR1 reads GTSNPN; CDR2 reads SVGIG (reference sequence). The CDR3, as DNA: TGTGCCTGGAGCCCCCAGGGTGCGGGTAATGAAAAACTGTTTTTT. Translation: CAWSPQGAGNEKLFF.

Ten or more counts support this clonotype. The chain carries TRBV12-3 or TRBV12-4 and TRBJ2-7; D is uncertain. The V end lost 4 bases, the J end lost 3 bases, and 7 bases lay between the germline ends. CDR3 length equals 12 residues. CDR3 sequence: CASSSRHYEQYF. The CDR3, as DNA: TGTGCCAGCAGTTCCCGCCACTACGAGCAGTACTTC.